This TCR beta chain emerged from a study of cytomegalovirus exposure and HLA in healthy donors. Study background: Most genotyped donors, 65% to 90% of about 400, had Caucasian-associated genetic ancestry. Regarding the study as a whole: Immune exposure information comprised only CMV serostatus. In a later analysis, V- and J-gene trimming of beta chains associated with a DCLRE1C missense variant, replicated independently.

Germline V gives CDR1 SGHRS, CDR2 YFSETQ. The CDR3 is 14 amino acids. Trimming pared 4 bases from V and 0 bases from J, leaving 8 bases between. A note on this clone: Its target is unknown.

The study ran its PCR with 60 Vbeta and 13 Jbeta primers. The protocol was immunoSEQ multiplex PCR, while the TCRdb copy is restricted to in-frame clones and leaves out a portion. The sample holds tens of thousands of clones, 63% seen once. The sequencing input was PBMCs. The rearrangement joins TRBV5-1 to TRBJ1-5; unclear D gene. This receptor was taken from a woman aged 25 to 39 in good health and CMV-seronegative. CDR3 nucleotides: TGCGCCAGCAGCGCCGGGTATAGCAATCAGCCCCAGCATTTT. Translating gives CASSAGYSNQPQHF.